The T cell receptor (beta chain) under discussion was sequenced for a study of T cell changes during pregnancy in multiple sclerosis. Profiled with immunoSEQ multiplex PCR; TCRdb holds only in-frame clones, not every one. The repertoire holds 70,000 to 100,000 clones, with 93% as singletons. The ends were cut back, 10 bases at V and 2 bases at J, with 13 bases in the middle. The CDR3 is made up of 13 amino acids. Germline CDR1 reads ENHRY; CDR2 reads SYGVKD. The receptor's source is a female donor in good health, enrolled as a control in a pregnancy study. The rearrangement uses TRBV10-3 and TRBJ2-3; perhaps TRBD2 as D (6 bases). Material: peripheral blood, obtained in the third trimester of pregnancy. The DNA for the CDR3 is TGTGCCACCGCTGGCGGGATCACAGATACGCAGTATTTT. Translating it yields CATAGGITDTQYF.